The 21 T cell receptor beta chains presented below share a single source sample, sequenced in a study of shared clonotypes between healthy human individuals. Clones were read by immunoSEQ multiplex PCR, and TCRdb kept only the in-frame ones, dropping some. The sample lists more than 1,200,000 clones, roughly 98.5% occurring once. The sequencing sample was made of naive CD4+ T cells sorted from blood. Subset given: CD45RA+ positively selected. These receptors came from a man younger than 40 in good health.

This chain links TRBV18 with TRBJ1-5; 9 bases are shared with TRBD1. Germline V gene data show CDR1 as KGHSH and CDR2 as LQKENI. V trimming: 2 bases; J trimming: 4 bases; junction bases outside the gene matches: 6. The CDR3 runs to 16 residues. The CDR3 DNA reads as TGTGCCAGCTCACCAAGAGACAGGGGGGAGAATCAGCCCCAGCATTTT. This gives the protein CASSPRDRGENQPQHF.

The chain has TRBV9 and TRBJ2-3; D is perhaps TRBD2 (6 bases). Germline V gives CDR1 SGDLS, CDR2 YYNGEE. The V end lost 0 bases, the J end lost 0 bases, and 14 bases lay between the germline ends. CDR3 length: 17 amino acids. The CDR3 bases are TGTGCCAGCAGCGTAGACGCCGCGGGGTCTAGCACAGATACGCAGTATTTT. This translates into CASSVDAAGSSTDTQYF.

This chain uses TRBV7-8 with TRBJ2-7; 8 bases line up with TRBD2. CDR3 length: 14 amino acids. V shed 5 bases, J shed 7 bases, and the junction held 10 bases outside the gene matches. From germline, CDR1 is SGHVS and CDR2 FQNEAQ. The CDR3 DNA is TGTGCCAGCAGCCCCCGGGGACTAGTAACTGAGCAGTACTTC. It codes for CASSPRGLVTEQYF.

With regard to this clone: The same CDR3 can be traced to other DNA sequences in this sample. The chain is built from TRBV29-1 and TRBJ1-1; D is unresolved. CDR3 length: 10 residues. Germline CDR1 SQVTM, CDR2 ANQGSEA. CDR3 nucleotide sequence: TGCAGTGGCGCGGGCACTGAAGCTTTCTTT. This gives the protein CSGAGTEAFF.

This chain links TRBV7-9 with TRBJ1-5, with D possibly TRBD1 on 6 matching bases. Germline loops: CDR1 SEHNR, CDR2 FQNEAQ (reference sequence). This CDR3 is 18 amino acids long. V shed 3 bases and J shed 0 bases, with 18 bases lying between them. CDR3 amino acids: CASSFYGGGVHSNQPQHF. Here the CDR3 DNA reads TGTGCCAGCAGCTTCTACGGAGGGGGGGTTCATAGCAATCAGCCCCAGCATTTT.

The V and J genes are TRBV15 and TRBJ2-7; TRBD2 might be the D (6 bases). Trimming shortened V by 5 bases and J by 2 bases, and 16 bases separated the two germline ends. CDR1 LNHNV and CDR2 YYDKDF come from the germline V gene (reference sequence). The CDR3 extends over 15 amino acids. CDR3 residues: CATSRGGLNAYEQYF. DNA for the CDR3: TGTGCCACCAGCCGAGGAGGGCTGAATGCCTACGAGCAGTACTTC.

This clone has just one count. The gene calls are TRBV7-9 and TRBJ2-1, with unresolved D. CDR3 length: 16 amino acids. The V and J ends lost 5 bases and 0 bases respectively, with 14 bases between them. CDR1 SEHNR and CDR2 FQNEAQ come from the germline V gene (reference sequence). CDR3 residues: CASSPPGFSSYNEQFF. The CDR3 nucleotides read TGTGCCAGCAGCCCTCCAGGTTTCAGCTCCTACAATGAGCAGTTCTTC.

This chain connects TRBV9 to TRBJ2-2; 12 positions match TRBD2. Germline V gene lookup returns CDR1 SGDLS and CDR2 YYNGEE. Trimming at V came to 3 bases and at J to 6 bases, leaving 15 bases not matched to a gene. The CDR3 has 19 amino acids. The CDR3: CASSAGLAGRITPAGELFF. For the CDR3, the DNA is TGTGCCAGCAGCGCAGGACTAGCGGGACGTATCACCCCCGCCGGGGAGCTGTTTTTT.

The V call is TRBV5-6, the J call TRBJ1-1, with 9 bases matching TRBD1. J was trimmed by 1 base and V by 2 bases; bases with no gene match: 6. CDR3 length: 16 residues. Germline CDR1 is SGHDT and CDR2 is YYEEEE. CDR3 nucleotides: TGTGCCAGCAGCTTCAGACAGGGGGGTTGGAACACTGAAGCTTTCTTT. Protein sequence: CASSFRQGGWNTEAFF.

CDR3 protein: CATSRVDEQFF. The CDR3 DNA is TGTGCCACGAGTCGGGTGGATGAGCAGTTCTTC. This sequence joins TRBV10-3 and TRBJ2-1; D ambiguous. CDR3 length equals 11 residues. V was shortened by 10 bases and J by 8 bases, with 12 bases between the two germline ends. Germline V gives CDR1 ENHRY, CDR2 SYGVKD.

The rearrangement links TRBV21-1 to TRBJ2-1; whether TRBD1, the table's D call, matches the DNA was not checked. TRBV21-1 is shown as a pseudogene. The length of the CDR3 is 14 residues. CDR3 in amino acids: CASSKEQGRGEQFF. The CDR3, as DNA: TGTGCCAGCAGCAAAGAACAGGGGCGGGGTGAGCAGTTCTTC.

This chain links TRBV7-6 with TRBJ2-2, with TRBD2 identical over 9 bases. Germline CDR1 and CDR2: SGHVS and FNYEAQ. CDR3 length: 16 residues. J lost 6 bases, V lost 1 base, and 6 bases had no gene match. The CDR3 nucleotides read TGTGCCAGCAGCTTAGTCCCTAGCGGGACTTCCGGGGAGCTGTTTTTT. Its protein product is CASSLVPSGTSGELFF.

V gene TRBV4-1 combines with J gene TRBJ2-7; D is uncertain. Germline V gives CDR1 MGHRA, CDR2 YSYEKL. Trimming shortened V by 1 base and J by 1 base, and 14 bases separated the two germline ends. The length of the CDR3 is 16 residues. The CDR3, as DNA: TGCGCCAGCAGCCAAGGTCGAGTCGGTCTATCCTACGAGCAGTACTTC. Translating it yields CASSQGRVGLSYEQYF.

The chain is built from TRBV28 and TRBJ2-2, with 7 bases matching TRBD1. Germline V lookup: CDR1 MDHEN, CDR2 SYDVKM. J lost 4 bases, V lost 4 bases, and 3 bases had no gene match. This CDR3 is 14 amino acids long. CDR3 nucleotide sequence: TGTGCCAGCAGTTGGGACAGAAGCACCGGGGAGCTGTTTTTT. Translation gives CASSWDRSTGELFF.

J is TRBJ2-1 and V is TRBV7-9; tentatively, D is TRBD2 (5 bases). Deletions cut 4 bases from V and 1 base from J, with 14 bases between. This CDR3 is built from 16 residues. Germline-derived CDR1 and CDR2 are SEHNR and FQNEAQ (reference sequence). The CDR3 DNA sequence: TGTGCCAGCAGCTGGCGGACTGGACCATCCTACAATGAGCAGTTCTTC. Translated, it gives CASSWRTGPSYNEQFF. Drawing the rest from reference TRBV7-9 and TRBJ2-1, the complete variable domain is DTGVSQNPRHKITKRGQNVTFRCDPISEHNRLYWYRQTLGQGPEFLTYFQNEAQLEKSRLLSDRFSAERPKGSFSTLEIQRTEQGDSAMYLCASSWRTGPSYNEQFFGPGTRLTVL.

The chain employs TRBV19 and TRBJ1-2; unclear D gene. Germline values: CDR1 LNHDA, CDR2 SQIVND (reference sequence). Between the trimmed V and J ends, which lost 9 bases and 1 base, there was a span of 9 bases. The CDR3 contains 12 residues. The chain's CDR3 is CASQEINYGYTF. CDR3 bases: TGTGCCAGCCAGGAGATTAACTATGGCTACACCTTC.

This chain uses TRBV18 with TRBJ2-1, with 11 bases fitting TRBD2. The CDR3 sequence is 16 residues long. CDR1 KGHSH and CDR2 LQKENI come from the germline V gene. V lost 0 bases to trimming and J lost 7 bases; unmatched junction nucleotides: 5. The CDR3 is CASSPPSGRVENEQFF. DNA of the CDR3: TGTGCCAGCTCACCACCTAGCGGGAGGGTGGAAAATGAGCAGTTCTTC.

The CDR3 sequence: CSVVPGPSEAFF. As DNA, the CDR3 is TGCAGCGTCGTTCCGGGCCCAAGTGAAGCTTTCTTT. This chain connects TRBV29-1 to TRBJ1-1; D remains ambiguous. The CDR3 runs 12 residues. V was pared by 6 bases and J by 7 bases, with 15 bases between. Germline CDR1 SQVTM, CDR2 ANQGSEA.

V gene TRBV21-1 combines with J gene TRBJ2-1. TRBV21-1 is labeled a pseudogene. This CDR3 spans 16 amino acids. Written as DNA, the CDR3 is TGTGCCAGCAGCCCGCGCTGGAATAGATCCTACAATGAGCAGTTCTTC. This gives the protein CASSPRWNRSYNEQFF.

The CDR3 protein is CASSHPLGDYQFF. The CDR3 coding sequence is TGCGCCAGCAGCCACCCGCTCGGGGACTATCAGTTCTTC. The rearrangement uses TRBV5-1 and TRBJ2-1, with 7 bases matching TRBD2. CDR1 SGHRS and CDR2 YFSETQ come from the germline V gene. The CDR3 sequence is 13 residues long. Losses at the gene ends were 4 bases for V and 13 bases for J; bases not matched to a gene: 11.

J is TRBJ1-3 and V is TRBV7-8; D not resolved. V dropped 5 bases and J dropped 0 bases, with 20 bases sitting between them. This CDR3 spans 18 amino acids. Looked up from germline, CDR1 is SGHVS and CDR2 is FQNEAQ. In DNA, the CDR3 is TGTGCCAGCAGCCCAGTGGTCGGGTTCCTGAGCTCTGGAAACACCATATATTTT. Amino acid sequence: CASSPVVGFLSSGNTIYF.